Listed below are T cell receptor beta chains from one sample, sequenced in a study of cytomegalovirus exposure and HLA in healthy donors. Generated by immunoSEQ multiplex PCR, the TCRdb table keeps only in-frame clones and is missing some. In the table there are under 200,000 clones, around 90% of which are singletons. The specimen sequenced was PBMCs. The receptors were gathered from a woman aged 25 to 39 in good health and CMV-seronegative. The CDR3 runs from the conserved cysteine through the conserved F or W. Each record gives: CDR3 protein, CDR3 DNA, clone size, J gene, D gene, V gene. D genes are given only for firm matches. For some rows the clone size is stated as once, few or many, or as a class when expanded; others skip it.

cdr3_aa: CASSQELLRDYQGNTIYF
cdr3_nt: TGTGCCAGCAGCCAAGAGCTTCTGCGGGACTACCAAGGAAACACCATATATTTT
clone_size: .
j_call: TRBJ1-3
d_call: .
v_call: TRBV14

cdr3_aa: CASSGGKAAEAFF
cdr3_nt: TGTGCCAGCAGTGGGGGGAAGGCGGCTGAAGCTTTCTTT
clone_size: .
j_call: TRBJ1-1
d_call: .
v_call: TRBV27

cdr3_aa: CASSDRTGAYEQYF
cdr3_nt: TGTGCCAGCAGTGACAGGACAGGGGCCTACGAGCAGTACTTC
clone_size: .
j_call: TRBJ2-7
d_call: TRBD1
v_call: TRBV6-1

cdr3_aa: CASSPGTGGPYEQYF
cdr3_nt: TGCGCCAGCAGCCCAGGGACAGGGGGCCCCTACGAGCAGTACTTC
clone_size: .
j_call: TRBJ2-7
d_call: TRBD1
v_call: TRBV5-1

cdr3_aa: CASSQRTEHEQFF
cdr3_nt: TGTGCCAGCAGCCAGCGGACTGAGCATGAGCAGTTCTTC
clone_size: .
j_call: TRBJ2-1
d_call: .
v_call: TRBV7-3

cdr3_aa: CSGHATATGELFF
cdr3_nt: TGCAGCGGACACGCGACAGCGACCGGGGAGCTGTTTTTT
clone_size: .
j_call: TRBJ2-2
d_call: .
v_call: TRBV29-1

cdr3_aa: CASSPELSSYEQYF
cdr3_nt: TGTGCCAGCAGCCCCGAGCTTAGCTCCTACGAGCAGTACTTC
clone_size: .
j_call: TRBJ2-7
d_call: .
v_call: TRBV7-9

cdr3_aa: CASSPDRGQPQHF
cdr3_nt: TGTGCCAGCAGCCCGGACAGAGGTCAGCCCCAGCATTTT
clone_size: .
j_call: TRBJ1-5
d_call: .
v_call: TRBV5-4

cdr3_aa: CASSYDRREKQYF
cdr3_nt: TGTGCCAGCAGTTACGACAGGCGAGAGAAGCAGTACTTC
clone_size: .
j_call: TRBJ2-7
d_call: .
v_call: TRBV6-5

cdr3_aa: CASSGYRNTEAFF
cdr3_nt: TGTGCCAGCAGCGGCTACAGGAACACTGAAGCTTTCTTT
clone_size: .
j_call: TRBJ1-1
d_call: .
v_call: TRBV7-6

cdr3_aa: CAISFGGSTDTQYF
cdr3_nt: TGTGCCATCAGTTTCGGGGGGAGCACAGATACGCAGTATTTT
clone_size: once
j_call: TRBJ2-3
d_call: TRBD2
v_call: TRBV10-3

cdr3_aa: CASSFSGTSGYNEQFF
cdr3_nt: TGTGCCAGCAGCTTCTCCGGGACTAGCGGTTACAATGAGCAGTTCTTC
clone_size: .
j_call: TRBJ2-1
d_call: TRBD2
v_call: TRBV9

cdr3_aa: CASSLWALGTEAFF
cdr3_nt: TGTGCCAGCAGCTTATGGGCCCTGGGCACTGAAGCTTTCTTT
clone_size: .
j_call: TRBJ1-1
d_call: .
v_call: TRBV7-3

cdr3_aa: CASRIAGTTDTQYF
cdr3_nt: TGTGCCAGCAGGATAGCGGGGACCACAGATACGCAGTATTTT
clone_size: .
j_call: TRBJ2-3
d_call: TRBD2
v_call: TRBV6-5

cdr3_aa: CATSLARSGNQPQHF
cdr3_nt: TGTGCCACCAGCCTCGCTCGGTCTGGCAATCAGCCCCAGCATTTT
clone_size: .
j_call: TRBJ1-5
d_call: .
v_call: TRBV15

cdr3_aa: CASTSDGGAYNEQFF
cdr3_nt: TGTGCCAGCACCTCGGACGGGGGGGCCTACAATGAGCAGTTCTTC
clone_size: few
j_call: TRBJ2-1
d_call: TRBD2
v_call: TRBV27

cdr3_aa: CASSSAGGATNEKLFF
cdr3_nt: TGTGCCAGCTCAAGCGCCGGGGGAGCAACTAATGAAAAACTGTTTTTT
clone_size: .
j_call: TRBJ1-4
d_call: .
v_call: TRBV18

cdr3_aa: CSASVDTQYF
cdr3_nt: TGCAGTGCTAGCGTGGATACGCAGTATTTT
clone_size: .
j_call: TRBJ2-3
d_call: .
v_call: TRBV20-1

cdr3_aa: CASSVTGGNQPQHF
cdr3_nt: TGTGCCAGTAGCGTTACAGGGGGCAATCAGCCCCAGCATTTT
clone_size: .
j_call: TRBJ1-5
d_call: TRBD1
v_call: TRBV19

cdr3_aa: CASSLPGQNAEAFF
cdr3_nt: TGCGCCAGCAGCTTACCGGGACAGAACGCTGAAGCTTTCTTT
clone_size: .
j_call: TRBJ1-1
d_call: TRBD1
v_call: TRBV10-2

cdr3_aa: CASSSRTGAYNEQFF
cdr3_nt: TGTGCCAGCTCCTCCAGGACAGGGGCCTACAATGAGCAGTTCTTC
clone_size: .
j_call: TRBJ2-1
d_call: TRBD1
v_call: TRBV18

cdr3_aa: CASSLGGYNSPLHF
cdr3_nt: TGTGCCAGCAGCTTGGGAGGTTATAATTCACCCCTCCACTTT
clone_size: few
j_call: TRBJ1-6
d_call: .
v_call: TRBV5-6

cdr3_aa: CASTISETSTDTQYF
cdr3_nt: TGTGCCAGCACCATCAGCGAGACTAGCACAGATACGCAGTATTTT
clone_size: .
j_call: TRBJ2-3
d_call: .
v_call: TRBV7-8

cdr3_aa: CASSEVPGMAGYTF
cdr3_nt: TGTGCCAGCAGTGAAGTCCCGGGGATGGCTGGCTACACCTTC
clone_size: once
j_call: TRBJ1-2
d_call: .
v_call: TRBV6-4

cdr3_aa: CASSVADRVYEQYF
cdr3_nt: TGTGCCAGCAGCGTAGCTGACAGGGTCTACGAGCAGTACTTC
clone_size: .
j_call: TRBJ2-7
d_call: TRBD1
v_call: TRBV9